The 27 T cell receptor beta chains listed next were all sequenced from one sample in a study of blood T cell repertoires in COVID-19. Clones were sequenced by immunoSEQ multiplex PCR, and TCRdb holds only the in-frame ones, with some missing. This table has 350,000 to 400,000 clones, approximately 89% appearing once. The sample was PBMCs or T cells enriched from blood (not recorded which). Receptors were obtained from a woman in her forties who had been exposed to COVID-19.

The chain uses TRBV19 and TRBJ2-1; 13 bases map to TRBD2. Germline values: CDR1 LNHDA, CDR2 SQIVND (reference sequence). V shed 5 bases, J shed 0 bases, and the junction held 10 bases outside the gene matches. The CDR3 consists of 19 residues. The CDR3 region has the DNA TGTGCCAGTAGTCAGCCGGGACTAGCGGGATCGAGCTCCTACAATGAGCAGTTCTTC. The encoded protein is CASSQPGLAGSSSYNEQFF.

The chain links TRBV3-1 (or the pseudogene TRBV3-2) to TRBJ1-1, with a tentative D call TRBD1 (6 bases). This CDR3 is 15 amino acids long. V lost 1 base to trimming and J lost 1 base, with 10 bases between them. The germline V gene encodes CDR1 LGHDT and CDR2 YNNKEL (reference sequence). CDR3 DNA: TGTGCCAGCAGCCAAGGCTTGGGACAGAACACTGAAGCTTTCTTT. It translates to CASSQGLGQNTEAFF.

The V gene is TRBV12-3 or TRBV12-4, the J gene TRBJ2-2; D gene ambiguous. Trimming took off 2 bases at V and 6 bases at J, with 4 bases between the two ends. There are 12 residues in the CDR3. The CDR3 DNA reads TGTGCCAGCAGTTTATTCGCCGGGGAGCTGTTTTTT. Encoded protein: CASSLFAGELFF.

The J gene is TRBJ2-7, the V gene TRBV10-3; 7 bases are a match to TRBD1. The V and J ends lost 4 bases and 5 bases, in that order; junction bases with no gene match: 8. The germline CDR1 and CDR2 sequences are ENHRY and SYGVKD. The CDR3 runs to 14 residues. DNA of the CDR3: TGTGCCATCAGTGGGGCGGCAGGGGGACACGAGCAGTACTTC. Translation gives CAISGAAGGHEQYF.

The gene calls are TRBV25-1 and TRBJ1-1; 7 bases align to TRBD1. The J segment lost 1 base and the V segment lost 4 bases, leaving 6 bases of the junction unmatched. CDR1 MGHDK and CDR2 SYGVNS come from the germline V gene. CDR3 length: 15 residues. The CDR3 sequence is CASSAAQGKNTEAFF. The CDR3, as DNA: TGTGCCAGCAGTGCCGCACAGGGGAAGAACACTGAAGCTTTCTTT.

This clone was seen many times. The genes are TRBV24-1 and TRBJ1-2; D ambiguous. Per germline, CDR1 KGHDR and CDR2 SFDVKD. Between the trimmed V and J ends, which lost 5 bases and 2 bases, there was a span of 11 bases. The CDR3 sequence is 14 residues long. CDR3 sequence (DNA): TGTGCCACCAGTGCCCACGAACAGAACTATGGCTACACCTTC. It codes for CATSAHEQNYGYTF.

V is TRBV7-2 and J is TRBJ1-1; 9 nucleotides match TRBD1. Trimming removed 5 bases from V and 1 base from J; junction bases left unmatched: 5. The germline V gene has CDR1 SGHTA and CDR2 FQGNSA. This CDR3 is 15 amino acids long. The CDR3 DNA is TGTGCCAGCAGCCAAGGGACAGGGTGGAACACTGAAGCTTTCTTT. Translated: CASSQGTGWNTEAFF.

V and J are TRBV12-3 or TRBV12-4 and TRBJ2-2, with 8 nucleotides matching TRBD1. The CDR3 totals 13 residues. The V segment lost 5 bases and the J segment 6 bases; nucleotides outside the gene matches: 2. The CDR3 nucleotides read TGTGCCAGCAGTGGACAGGGTCCCGGGGAGCTGTTTTTT. Encoded protein: CASSGQGPGELFF.

This rearrangement joins TRBV5-5 to TRBJ2-3; 7 nucleotides agree with TRBD2. The CDR3 covers 18 residues. Germline values: CDR1 SGHKS, CDR2 YYEKEE (reference sequence). V lost 2 bases to trimming and J lost 6 bases; unmatched junction nucleotides: 18. This CDR3 reads CASSFLPTASGGGDTQYF. CDR3 nucleotides: TGTGCCAGCAGCTTTTTGCCAACGGCTAGCGGTGGTGGGGATACGCAGTATTTT.

The CDR3 bases are TGTGCCAGTACCATCTCAGCGGTGACCGGGGAGCTGTTTTTT. Protein product: CASTISAVTGELFF. This chain connects TRBV19 to TRBJ2-2; possibly TRBD2 for D (5 bases). Germline loops: CDR1 LNHDA, CDR2 SQIVND (reference sequence). This CDR3 is built from 14 residues. Trimming pared 7 bases from V and 5 bases from J, leaving 14 bases between. Variable domain in full (rest from reference TRBV19 and TRBJ2-2): DGGITQSPKYLFRKEGQNVTLSCEQNLNHDAMYWYRQDPGQGLRLIYYSQIVNDFQKGDIAEGYSVSREKKESFPLTVTSAQKNPTAFYLCASTISAVTGELFFGEGSRLTVL.

The gene calls are TRBV15 and TRBJ2-3, with TRBD2 as a possible D gene (6 bases). The CDR3 sequence is 17 residues long. From germline, CDR1 is LNHNV and CDR2 YYDKDF (reference sequence). V lost 3 bases and J lost 0, with 16 bases in between. The CDR3 DNA is TGTGCCACCAGCAGGAGACAGCGGGCCACAAGCACAGATACGCAGTATTTT. This encodes CATSRRQRATSTDTQYF.

The chain has TRBV3-1 (or the pseudogene TRBV3-2) and TRBJ1-2; 7 bases agree with TRBD1. Germline-derived CDR1 and CDR2 are LGHDT and YNNKEL (reference sequence). This CDR3 has 14 amino acids. The trim removed 5 bases at V and 4 bases at J, leaving 7 bases unmatched. CDR3 nucleotides: TGTGCCAGCAGCTTCAGGGGGACTCGCTATGGCTACACCTTC. This codes for CASSFRGTRYGYTF.

V is TRBV14 and J is TRBJ2-1, with D uncertain. This CDR3 is built from 13 residues. Trimming shortened V by 1 base and J by 8 bases, and 9 bases separated the two germline ends. Germline-derived CDR1 and CDR2 are SGHDN and FVKESK. The CDR3 DNA sequence: TGTGCCAGCAGCCAAGGGGCAGCCGATGAGCAGTTCTTC. As protein: CASSQGAADEQFF.

This rearrangement joins TRBV25-1 to TRBJ1-2, with TRBD1 as a possible D gene (6 bases). V was trimmed by 3 bases and J by 0 bases, leaving 8 bases between them. The CDR3 has 14 amino acids. Per germline, CDR1 MGHDK and CDR2 SYGVNS. The CDR3 reads CASSDPGANYGYTF. The CDR3 DNA reads as TGTGCCAGCAGTGATCCAGGGGCTAACTATGGCTACACCTTC.

J is TRBJ2-7 and V is TRBV5-1; TRBD2 agrees at 11 bases. Trimming cost V 4 bases and J 5 bases; bases outside gene matches: 8. This CDR3 contains 15 residues. CDR1 is SGHRS, CDR2 YFSETQ, per germline. The DNA for the CDR3 is TGCGCCAGCAGCCCTTCCGGGACTAGCGGCCACGAGCAGTACTTC. This translates into CASSPSGTSGHEQYF.

The rearrangement joins TRBV2 to TRBJ1-2, with TRBD1 as a possible D gene (6 bases). Germline CDR1 is SNHLY and CDR2 is FYNNEI. The V gene lost 6 bases and the J gene lost 5 bases, with 10 bases spanning the gap. The CDR3 totals 12 residues. This CDR3 reads CASRVGQYGYTF. The CDR3 DNA is TGTGCCAGCAGGGTCGGACAGTATGGCTACACCTTC.

This chain's CDR3 is CASSFGQQGLGTQYF. CDR3 coding DNA: TGTGCCAGCAGTTTTGGACAACAGGGCTTGGGGACCCAGTACTTC. The chain combines TRBV27 with TRBJ2-5; possible D gene TRBD1, 6 bases. The length of the CDR3 is 15 residues. The V end lost 3 bases, the J end lost 7 bases, and 18 bases lay between the germline ends. Germline loops: CDR1 MNHEY, CDR2 SMNVEV (reference sequence).

The chain recombines TRBV9 with TRBJ2-7; 7 nucleotides agree with TRBD2. Germline V gene lookup returns CDR1 SGDLS and CDR2 YYNGEE. Trimming at V came to 0 bases and at J to 7 bases, leaving 7 bases not matched to a gene. There are 14 residues in the CDR3. CDR3 protein: CASSVEPGGREQYF. The CDR3 nucleotides are TGTGCCAGCAGCGTAGAACCAGGCGGGAGAGAGCAGTACTTC.

This sequence joins TRBV2 and TRBJ2-5; 7 bases align to TRBD2. The CDR3 loop spans 11 amino acids. Germline values: CDR1 SNHLY, CDR2 FYNNEI. The J segment lost 4 bases and the V segment lost 7 bases, leaving 0 bases of the junction unmatched. The CDR3 DNA reads TGTGCCAGCACGGGAGGAGAGACCCAGTACTTC. Translation gives CASTGGETQYF. Combining the CDR3 with reference TRBV2 and TRBJ2-5 gives the whole variable domain EPEVTQTPSHQVTQMGQEVILRCVPISNHLYFYWYRQILGQKVEFLVSFYNNEISEKSEIFDDQFSVERPDGSNFTLKIRSTKLEDSAMYFCASTGGETQYFGPGTRLLVL.

The chain carries TRBV3-1 (or the pseudogene TRBV3-2) and TRBJ1-3; tentative D call: TRBD1 (5 bases). The CDR3 has 14 residues. The germline V and J ends were trimmed by 6 bases and 4 bases, with 13 bases remaining between them. Germline V CDR1 and CDR2: LGHDT, YNNKEL (reference sequence). In DNA, the CDR3 is TGTGCCAGCAGTCTTCGGGACTTGGGAAACACCATATATTTT. This gives the protein CASSLRDLGNTIYF.

The chain uses TRBV20-1 and TRBJ2-7, with D tentatively TRBD1 (5 bases). Germline assignment: CDR1 DFQATT and CDR2 SNEGSKA (reference sequence). V gave up 5 bases and J gave up 2 bases, with 13 bases separating them. The CDR3 contains 13 residues. CDR3 sequence reads: CSARDAGTYEQYF. The CDR3 DNA sequence: TGCAGTGCTCGTGACGCAGGGACCTACGAGCAGTACTTC.

This clone showed up just once. V usage is TRBV5-4 and J usage is TRBJ2-7; maybe TRBD1 (6 bases). The CDR3 is 13 amino acids. The V gene's germline CDR1 is SGHNT and CDR2 YYREEE (reference sequence). V lost 1 base and J lost 2, with 7 bases in between. CDR3 amino acids: CASSLTGTYEQYF. The DNA of the CDR3 is TGTGCCAGCAGCTTGACAGGGACCTACGAGCAGTACTTC.

The chain employs TRBV4-1 and TRBJ1-1; a weak D match, TRBD1 (5 bases). Germline values: CDR1 MGHRA, CDR2 YSYEKL. This CDR3 region has 14 residues. V was cut by 4 bases and J by 2 bases, with 11 bases left in between. CDR3 nucleotides: TGCGCCAGCAGCCCCCGGACAATCAACACTGAAGCTTTCTTT. This codes for CASSPRTINTEAFF.

This chain connects TRBV11-2 to TRBJ2-7; a weak D match, TRBD1 (7 bases). The CDR3 has 15 amino acids. Trimming shortened V by 2 bases and J by 3 bases, and 14 bases separated the two germline ends. The germline gives CDR1 SGHAT, CDR2 FQNNGV. CDR3 bases: TGTGCCAGCAGCTTACGGGCAGGGGGGATCTACGAGCAGTACTTC. This codes for CASSLRAGGIYEQYF.

The chain links TRBV5-8 to TRBJ1-2; D not certain. The CDR3 loop spans 14 amino acids. The V gene lost 3 bases and the J gene lost 2 bases, with 11 bases spanning the gap. Germline values: CDR1 SGHTS, CDR2 YDEGEE. In DNA, the CDR3 is TGTGCCAGCAGCTCCGCGACACGAAACTATGGCTACACCTTC. Residues: CASSSATRNYGYTF.

The chain recombines TRBV12-5 with TRBJ2-7, with 13 bases aligning to TRBD2. Germline-derived CDR1 and CDR2 are LGHNT and FRNRAP. With V trimmed by 7 bases and J by 6 bases, 18 bases remained unmatched. This CDR3 has 18 residues. The CDR3 reads CASALPGLAGIGGGEQYF. The CDR3 DNA sequence: TGTGCTAGTGCGCTCCCGGGACTAGCGGGGATCGGGGGCGGCGAGCAGTACTTC. Using reference TRBV12-5 and TRBJ2-7 for the parts outside the CDR3, the full variable domain is DARVTQTPRHKVTEMGQEVTMRCQPILGHNTVFWYRQTMMQGLELLAYFRNRAPLDDSGMPKDRFSAEMPDATLATLKIQPSEPRDSAVYFCASALPGLAGIGGGEQYFGPGTRLTVT.

The rearrangement uses TRBV7-2 and TRBJ2-2; maybe TRBD1 (6 bases). Trimming stripped 5 bases from V and 4 bases from J, with 11 bases between. Germline lookup yields CDR1 SGHTA and CDR2 FQGNSA. The CDR3 runs to 14 residues. CDR3 DNA: TGTGCCAGCAGCCTTAAGACAGGCACCGGGGAGCTGTTTTTT. As protein: CASSLKTGTGELFF.